This is a list of T cell receptor beta chains from one sample in a study of T cell responses to AZD1222 COVID-19 vaccine. Only in-frame clones appear in the TCRdb table, and some are missing; sequencing was by immunoSEQ multiplex PCR. Of 130,000 to 150,000 clones listed, about 90% are singletons. The sequenced sample was peripheral blood, obtained on day 0 of AZD1222 vaccination. These receptors originate from an adult in good health. The CDR3 runs from the conserved cysteine through the conserved F or W. A D gene is named only where the DNA matches it firmly. Clone size, where shown, is once, few, many, or a class for clones that have expanded.

CDR3 protein	CDR3 DNA	D gene	V gene	clone size	J gene	CDR3 length
CASSLEQGFSPLHF	TGTGCCAGCAGCTTAGAACAGGGCTTTTCACCCCTCCACTTT	.	TRBV7-2	once	TRBJ1-6	14
CASSLRLTGVNEKLFF	TGTGCCAGCAGCTTAAGGTTGACAGGGGTAAATGAAAAACTGTTTTTT	TRBD1	TRBV7-2	.	TRBJ1-4	16
CASSLSRGTDNEQFF	TGTGCCAGCAGTTTATCCCGCGGGACGGACAATGAGCAGTTCTTC	.	TRBV27	.	TRBJ2-1	15
CASSSRTGNNSPLHF	TGTGCCAGCAGTTCCCGGACGGGAAATAATTCACCCCTCCACTTT	.	TRBV27	once	TRBJ1-6	15
CASSLGGGEAFF	TGTGCCAGCAGTTTAGGGGGCGGTGAGGCTTTCTTT	.	TRBV27	.	TRBJ1-1	12
CASTTGGTTDTQYF	TGCGCCAGCACAACAGGGGGCACCACAGATACGCAGTATTTT	TRBD1	TRBV5-1	.	TRBJ2-3	14
CASSLDGVAGARDEQYF	TGTGCCAGCAGCTTAGACGGGGTAGCGGGAGCTCGGGACGAGCAGTACTTC	TRBD2	TRBV11-3	.	TRBJ2-7	17
CASSPNILMGVGDTEAFF	TGTGCCAGCAGCCCAAACATTTTAATGGGGGTCGGGGACACTGAAGCTTTCTTT	.	TRBV5-4	.	TRBJ1-1	18
CASVLAGAAVRTDTQYF	TGTGCCAGCGTACTAGCGGGAGCGGCGGTCAGGACAGATACGCAGTATTTT	TRBD2	TRBV2	.	TRBJ2-3	17
CASSSTSLQPQHF	TGTGCCAGTAGTTCGACCTCCCTTCAGCCCCAGCATTTT	.	TRBV19	few	TRBJ1-5	13
CASSSLLAGTNSPLHF	TGTGCCAGCAGCTCCCTCCTTGCAGGGACTAATTCACCCCTCCACTTT	.	TRBV7-9	.	TRBJ1-6	16
CAISDSVGGGQFF	TGTGCCATCAGTGATTCTGTGGGGGGTGGGCAGTTCTTC	.	TRBV10-3	.	TRBJ2-1	13
CASSPFLVAGVLDNEQFF	TGTGCCAGCAGCCCCTTTTTAGTAGCGGGAGTTCTTGACAATGAGCAGTTCTTC	TRBD2	TRBV3-1/TRBV3-2	once	TRBJ2-1	18
CASSSLASWDQNIQYF	TGTGCCAGCAGCTCCTTAGCGAGCTGGGATCAAAACATTCAGTACTTC	.	TRBV7-2	.	TRBJ2-4	16
CSVDPQNTEAFF	TGCAGCGTTGATCCCCAGAACACTGAAGCTTTCTTT	.	TRBV29-1	.	TRBJ1-1	12
CASSPDEASYNEQFF	TGCGCCAGCAGCCCGGACGAAGCCTCCTACAATGAGCAGTTCTTC	.	TRBV4-1	.	TRBJ2-1	15
CASSSWDRDYQPQHF	TGTGCCAGCAGTAGCTGGGACAGGGACTATCAGCCCCAGCATTTT	TRBD1	TRBV6-2/TRBV6-3	.	TRBJ1-5	15
CASSWGQVNEKLFF	TGTGCCAGCAGCTGGGGACAGGTGAATGAAAAACTGTTTTTT	TRBD1	TRBV7-9	.	TRBJ1-4	14
CASSSGPGPSGANVLTF	TGTGCCAGCAGCTCGGGGCCCGGACCCTCTGGGGCCAACGTCCTGACTTTC	.	TRBV27	.	TRBJ2-6	17
CASSIIATDNSPLHF	TGTGCCAGTAGTATAATTGCGACCGATAATTCACCCCTCCACTTT	.	TRBV19	.	TRBJ1-6	15
CASSLMPAPSGRASYEQYF	TGTGCCAGCAGCTTAATGCCCGCACCTAGCGGGAGGGCGTCCTACGAGCAGTACTTC	TRBD2	TRBV7-9	.	TRBJ2-7	19
CASSPSGSPTYEQYF	TGTGCCAGCAGCCCGAGCGGCAGCCCTACCTACGAGCAGTACTTC	.	TRBV9	.	TRBJ2-7	15
CASSYSPGSHYNEQFF	TGTGCCAGCAGTTACTCGCCCGGTTCTCACTACAATGAGCAGTTCTTC	.	TRBV6-2/TRBV6-3	once	TRBJ2-1	16
CARSPEGGRLFSCSSYNSPLHF	TGTGCCAGAAGCCCGGAGGGGGGTAGGTTATTTAGTTGTAGCTCCTATAATTCACCCCTCCACTTT	.	TRBV5-3	.	TRBJ1-6	22
CASSWTSGSREQYF	TGTGCCAGCAGCTGGACTAGCGGGAGTCGCGAGCAGTACTTC	TRBD2	TRBV7-3	.	TRBJ2-7	14
CASSQEGHLAYNEQFF	TGTGCCAGCAGCCAAGAGGGCCATCTAGCATACAATGAGCAGTTCTTC	.	TRBV14	.	TRBJ2-1	16
CASSPLNPLQSRYGYTF	TGCGCCAGCAGCCCATTAAATCCTTTACAGAGTCGCTATGGCTACACCTTC	.	TRBV4-1	.	TRBJ1-2	17
CASSSTFGRGNQPQHF	TGTGCCAGCAGTTCTACTTTCGGCAGGGGCAATCAGCCCCAGCATTTT	.	TRBV28	.	TRBJ1-5	16
CASCEGGGGAYGYTF	TGTGCCAGCTGTGAGGGGGGAGGGGGCGCTTATGGCTACACCTTC	TRBD1	TRBV2	once	TRBJ1-2	15